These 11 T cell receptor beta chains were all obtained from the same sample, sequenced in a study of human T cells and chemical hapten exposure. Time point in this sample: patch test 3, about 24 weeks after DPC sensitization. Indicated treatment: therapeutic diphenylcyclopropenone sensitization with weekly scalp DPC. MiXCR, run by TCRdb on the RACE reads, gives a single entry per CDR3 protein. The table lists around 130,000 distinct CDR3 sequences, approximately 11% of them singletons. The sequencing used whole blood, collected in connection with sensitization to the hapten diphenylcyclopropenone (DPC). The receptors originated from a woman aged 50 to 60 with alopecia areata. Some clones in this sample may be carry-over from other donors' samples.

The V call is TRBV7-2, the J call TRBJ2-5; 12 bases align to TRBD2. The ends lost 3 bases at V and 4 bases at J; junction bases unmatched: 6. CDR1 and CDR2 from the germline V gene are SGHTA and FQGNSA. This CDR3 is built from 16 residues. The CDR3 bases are TGTGCCAGCAGCTTGTCCACTAGCGGGGGGACAGAGACCCAGTACTTC. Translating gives CASSLSTSGGTETQYF.

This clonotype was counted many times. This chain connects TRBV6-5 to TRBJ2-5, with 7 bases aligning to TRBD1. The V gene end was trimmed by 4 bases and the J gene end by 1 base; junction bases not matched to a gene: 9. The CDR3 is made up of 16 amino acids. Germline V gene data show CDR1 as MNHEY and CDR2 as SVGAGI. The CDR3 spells CASSSRGSGPQETQYF. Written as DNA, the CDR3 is TGTGCCAGCAGTTCCAGGGGGTCGGGGCCCCAAGAGACCCAGTACTTC.

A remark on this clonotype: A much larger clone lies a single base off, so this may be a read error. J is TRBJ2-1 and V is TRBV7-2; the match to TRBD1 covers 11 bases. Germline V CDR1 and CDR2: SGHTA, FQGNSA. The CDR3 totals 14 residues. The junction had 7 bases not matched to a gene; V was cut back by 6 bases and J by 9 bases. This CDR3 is CASRVDRGRGEQFF. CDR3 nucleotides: TGTGCCAGCAGGGTGGACAGGGGGCGCGGTGAGCAGTTCTTC. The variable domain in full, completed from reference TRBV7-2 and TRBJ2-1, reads GAGVSQSPSNKVTEKGKDVELRCDPISGHTALYWYRQSLGQGLEFLIYFQGNSAPDKSGLPSDRFSAERTGGSVSTLTIQRTQQEDSAVYLCASRVDRGRGEQFFGPGTRLTVL.

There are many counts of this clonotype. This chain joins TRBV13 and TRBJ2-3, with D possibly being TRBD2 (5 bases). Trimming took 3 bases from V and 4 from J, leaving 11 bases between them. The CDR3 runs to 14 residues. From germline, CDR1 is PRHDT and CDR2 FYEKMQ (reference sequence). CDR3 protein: CASSLRAPADTQYF. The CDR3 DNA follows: TGTGCCAGCAGCTTGAGGGCCCCCGCAGATACGCAGTATTTT.

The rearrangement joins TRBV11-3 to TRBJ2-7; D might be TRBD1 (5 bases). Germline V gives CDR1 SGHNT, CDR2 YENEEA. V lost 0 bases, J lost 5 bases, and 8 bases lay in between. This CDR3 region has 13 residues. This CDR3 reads CASSLEETDEQYF. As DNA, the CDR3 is TGTGCCAGCAGCTTAGAGGAGACAGACGAGCAGTACTTC.

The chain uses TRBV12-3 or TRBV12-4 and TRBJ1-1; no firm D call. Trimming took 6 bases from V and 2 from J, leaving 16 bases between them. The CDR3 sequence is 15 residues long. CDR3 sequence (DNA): TGTGCCAGCAGCCCGACGCGCAGGACTAACACTGAAGCTTTCTTT. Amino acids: CASSPTRRTNTEAFF.

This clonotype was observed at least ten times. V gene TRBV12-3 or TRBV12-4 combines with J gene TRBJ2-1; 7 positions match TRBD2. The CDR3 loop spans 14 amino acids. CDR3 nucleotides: TGTGCAACAGCGGGACGGGGCTCCTACAATGAGCAGTTCTTC. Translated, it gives CATAGRGSYNEQFF.

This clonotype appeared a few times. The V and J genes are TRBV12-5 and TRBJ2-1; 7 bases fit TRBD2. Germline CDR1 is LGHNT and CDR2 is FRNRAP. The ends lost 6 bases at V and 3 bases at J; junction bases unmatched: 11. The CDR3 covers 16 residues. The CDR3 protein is CASGFTGTTIYNEQFF. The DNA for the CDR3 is TGTGCTAGTGGGTTTACCGGGACTACCATCTACAATGAGCAGTTCTTC.

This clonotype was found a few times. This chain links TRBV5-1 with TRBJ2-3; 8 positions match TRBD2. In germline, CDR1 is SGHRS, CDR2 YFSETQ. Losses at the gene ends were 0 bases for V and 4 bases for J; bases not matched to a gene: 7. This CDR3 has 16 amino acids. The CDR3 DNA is TGCGCCAGCAGCTTGGCCGTGACTAGCGAACCAGATACGCAGTATTTT. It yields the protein CASSLAVTSEPDTQYF.

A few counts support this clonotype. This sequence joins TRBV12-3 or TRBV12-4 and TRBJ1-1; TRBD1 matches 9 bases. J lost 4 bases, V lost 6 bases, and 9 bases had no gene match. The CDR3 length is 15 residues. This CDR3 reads CASSSAGTGSTEAFF. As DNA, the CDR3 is TGTGCCAGCAGCTCGGCCGGGACAGGGAGCACTGAAGCTTTCTTT.

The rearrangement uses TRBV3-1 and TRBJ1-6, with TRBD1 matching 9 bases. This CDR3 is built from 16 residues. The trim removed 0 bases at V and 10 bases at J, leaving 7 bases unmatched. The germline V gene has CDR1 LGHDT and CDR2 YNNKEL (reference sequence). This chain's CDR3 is CASSQDWGTGKSPLHF. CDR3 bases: TGTGCCAGCAGCCAAGATTGGGGGACAGGGAAATCACCCCTCCACTTT.